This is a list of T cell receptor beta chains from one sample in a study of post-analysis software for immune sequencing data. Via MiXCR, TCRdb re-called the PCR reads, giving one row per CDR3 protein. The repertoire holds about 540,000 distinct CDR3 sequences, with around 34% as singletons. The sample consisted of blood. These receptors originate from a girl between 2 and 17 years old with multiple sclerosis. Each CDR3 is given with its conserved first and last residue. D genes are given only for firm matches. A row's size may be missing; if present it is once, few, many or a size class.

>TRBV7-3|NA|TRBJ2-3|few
CASSLGGGGDTQYF
TGTGCCAGCAGTCTAGGGGGTGGGGGGGATACGCAGTATTTT
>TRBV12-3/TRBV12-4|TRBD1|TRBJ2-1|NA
CASRPPYRGATYNEQFF
TGTGCCAGCAGGCCACCTTACAGGGGCGCTACCTACAATGAGCAGTTCTTC
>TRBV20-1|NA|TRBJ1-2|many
CSATGQNYGYTF
TGCAGTGCTACTGGACAAAACTATGGCTACACCTTC
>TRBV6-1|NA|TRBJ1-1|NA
CASSGPSEVTEAFF
TGTGCCAGCAGTGGGCCCTCGGAGGTAACTGAAGCTTTCTTT
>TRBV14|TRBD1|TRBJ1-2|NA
CASSPSVQGIYGYTF
TGTGCCAGCAGCCCAAGCGTACAGGGGATCTATGGCTACACCTTC
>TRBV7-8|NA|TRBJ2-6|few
CASSLGRIPNVLTF
TGTGCCAGCAGCTTAGGACGCATCCCCAACGTCCTGACTTTC
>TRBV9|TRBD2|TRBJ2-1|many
CASSVDRTSSEQFF
TGTGCCAGCAGCGTAGACAGGACTAGCAGTGAGCAGTTCTTC
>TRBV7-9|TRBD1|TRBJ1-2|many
CASSSRTGDPSNYGYTF
TGTGCCAGCAGCTCCCGGACAGGGGACCCTTCGAACTATGGCTACACCTTC
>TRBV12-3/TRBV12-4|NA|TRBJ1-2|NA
CASSLSGGDYGYTF
TGTGCCAGCAGTTTGTCCGGGGGCGACTATGGCTACACCTTC
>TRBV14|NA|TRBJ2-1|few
CASSSQSVGNSEQFF
TGTGCCAGCAGCTCCCAGAGTGTGGGCAACAGTGAGCAGTTCTTC
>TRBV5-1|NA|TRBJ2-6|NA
CASSLVTGLTGANVLTF
TGCGCCAGCAGCTTGGTTACAGGGCTCACTGGGGCCAACGTCCTGACTTTC
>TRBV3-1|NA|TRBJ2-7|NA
CASSLNPRYEQYF
TGTGCCAGCAGCCTGAATCCCCGATACGAGCAGTACTTC
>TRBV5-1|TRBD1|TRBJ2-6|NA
CASQGQGVPGANVLTF
TGCGCCAGCCAGGGACAGGGGGTCCCTGGGGCCAACGTCCTGACTTTC
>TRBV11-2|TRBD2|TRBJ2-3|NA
CASSLRGGGFRADTQYF
TGTGCCAGCAGCTTGAGAGGCGGGGGGTTTCGCGCAGATACGCAGTATTTT
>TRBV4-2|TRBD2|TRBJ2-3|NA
CASSQDQLAGAVDTQYF
TGTGCCAGCAGCCAAGACCAACTAGCGGGGGCGGTGGATACGCAGTATTTT
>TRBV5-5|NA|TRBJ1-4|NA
CASSLVRTATTNEKLFF
TGTGCCAGCAGCTTGGTGAGGACAGCCACAACTAATGAAAAACTGTTTTTT
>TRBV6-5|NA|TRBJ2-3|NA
CASSRGTPGTQYF
TGTGCCAGCAGTAGAGGGACTCCCGGTACGCAGTATTTT
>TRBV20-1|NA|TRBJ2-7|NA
CSAGAIRDVGSYEQYF
TGCAGTGCTGGAGCTATCCGGGACGTCGGCTCCTACGAGCAGTACTTC
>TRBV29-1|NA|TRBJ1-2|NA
CSGRFGGRYYGYTF
TGCAGCGGGAGATTCGGGGGGCGATACTATGGCTACACCTTC
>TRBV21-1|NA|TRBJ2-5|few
CASGTGAGGLIFKETQYF
TGTGCCAGCGGCACTGGGGCAGGGGGCCTTATTTTCAAAGAGACCCAGTACTTC
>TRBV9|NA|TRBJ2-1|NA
CASSVVGGYNEQFF
TGTGCCAGCAGCGTAGTTGGGGGTTACAATGAGCAGTTCTTC
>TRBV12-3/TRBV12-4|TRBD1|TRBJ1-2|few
CASSSLPTGNYGYTF
TGTGCCAGCAGTTCACTTCCGACAGGGAACTATGGCTACACCTTC
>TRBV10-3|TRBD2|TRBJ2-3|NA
CAITDRGGGDTQYF
TGTGCCATCACTGACCGGGGGGGAGGAGATACGCAGTATTTT
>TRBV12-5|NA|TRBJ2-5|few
CASGFSGWGMETQYF
TGTGCTAGTGGTTTTTCCGGGTGGGGGATGGAGACCCAGTACTTC
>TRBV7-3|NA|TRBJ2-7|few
CASSLTGGLSYEQYF
TGTGCCAGCAGCTTAACGGGGGGGCTCTCCTACGAGCAGTACTTC
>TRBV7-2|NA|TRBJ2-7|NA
CASSLAANHYEQYF
TGTGCCAGCAGCTTAGCCGCCAACCACTACGAGCAGTACTTC
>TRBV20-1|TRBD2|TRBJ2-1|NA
CSASVGLAGDLDEQFF
TGCAGTGCTAGTGTGGGACTAGCGGGGGACTTGGATGAGCAGTTCTTC
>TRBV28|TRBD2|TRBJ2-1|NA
CASSAAGLAGGNEQFF
TGTGCCAGCAGCGCGGCGGGACTAGCGGGGGGTAATGAGCAGTTCTTC
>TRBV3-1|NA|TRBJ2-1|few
CASSQRQGTYNEQFF
TGTGCCAGCAGCCAACGCCAGGGAACCTACAATGAGCAGTTCTTC
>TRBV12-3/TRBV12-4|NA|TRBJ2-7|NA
CASSSPEQGPEQYF
TGTGCCAGCAGTTCTCCAGAACAGGGACCCGAGCAGTACTTC
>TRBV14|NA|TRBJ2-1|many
CASSPTAYNEQFF
TGTGCCAGCAGCCCGACCGCCTACAATGAGCAGTTCTTC
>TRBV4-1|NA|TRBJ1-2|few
CASSQPDRNYGYTF
TGCGCCAGCAGCCAACCCGACAGGAATTATGGCTACACCTTC
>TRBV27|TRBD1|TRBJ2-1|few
CASSFLTGQTHNEQFF
TGTGCCAGCAGTTTCCTCACGGGACAGACACACAATGAGCAGTTCTTC
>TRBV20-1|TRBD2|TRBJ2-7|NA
CSATRLAGVYEQYF
TGCAGTGCTACACGACTAGCGGGGGTCTACGAGCAGTACTTC
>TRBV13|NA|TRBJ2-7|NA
CASSLRGGTPYEQYF
TGTGCCAGCAGCTTACGGGGTGGGACCCCCTACGAGCAGTACTTC
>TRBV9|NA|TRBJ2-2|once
CASSVAANTGELFF
TGTGCCAGCAGCGTAGCAGCGAACACCGGGGAGCTGTTTTTT
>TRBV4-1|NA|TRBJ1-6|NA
CASSQDRVLRENWSPLHF
TGCGCCAGCAGCCAAGACAGAGTGCTAAGGGAAAATTGGTCACCCCTCCACTTT
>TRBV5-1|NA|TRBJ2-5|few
CASSPLTGPQETQYF
TGCGCCAGCAGCCCCCTGACAGGACCTCAAGAGACCCAGTACTTC
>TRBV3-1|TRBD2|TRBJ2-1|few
CASSVRWSGETNEQFF
TGTGCCAGCAGCGTGAGATGGAGCGGGGAGACCAATGAGCAGTTCTTC
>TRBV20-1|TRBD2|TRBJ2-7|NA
CSARDLLLRSGGYNEQYF
TGCAGTGCTAGAGATCTCCTCCTCCGTAGCGGGGGGTACAATGAGCAGTACTTC
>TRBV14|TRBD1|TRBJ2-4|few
CASSMRGQNLAKNIQYF
TGTGCCAGCAGCATGAGGGGACAGAACCTAGCCAAAAACATTCAGTACTTC
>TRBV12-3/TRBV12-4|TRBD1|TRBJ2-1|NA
CASSQAHQDRGYNEQFF
TGTGCCAGCAGCCAAGCACACCAGGACAGGGGATACAATGAGCAGTTCTTC
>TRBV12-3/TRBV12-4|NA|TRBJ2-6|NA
CANSSQGAGANVLTF
TGTGCCAACAGTTCCCAGGGTGCTGGGGCCAACGTCCTGACTTTC
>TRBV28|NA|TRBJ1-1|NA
CASSFEGGANTEAFF
TGTGCCAGCAGTTTCGAGGGGGGCGCTAACACTGAAGCTTTCTTT
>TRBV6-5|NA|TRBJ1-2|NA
CASSYLFTTGLYGYTF
TGTGCCAGCAGTTACCTATTCACGACAGGTTTATATGGCTACACCTTC